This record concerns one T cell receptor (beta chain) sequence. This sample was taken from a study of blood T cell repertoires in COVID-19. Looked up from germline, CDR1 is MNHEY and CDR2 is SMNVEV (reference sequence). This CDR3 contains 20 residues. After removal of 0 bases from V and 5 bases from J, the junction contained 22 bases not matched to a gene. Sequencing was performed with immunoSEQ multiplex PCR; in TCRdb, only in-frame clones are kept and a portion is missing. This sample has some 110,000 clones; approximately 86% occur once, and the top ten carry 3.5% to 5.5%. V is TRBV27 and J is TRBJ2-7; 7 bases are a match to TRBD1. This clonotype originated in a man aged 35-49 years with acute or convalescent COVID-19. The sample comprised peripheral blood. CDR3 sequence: CASSLSPSQGYSKGVHEQYF. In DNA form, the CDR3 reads TGTGCCAGCAGTTTATCACCATCACAGGGGTATTCTAAGGGGGTACACGAGCAGTACTTC.